The source of this T cell receptor beta chain is a study of OX40 agonist ivuxolimab in advanced cancers. Data came from immunoSEQ multiplex PCR; TCRdb stores just in-frame clones and leaves some out. The repertoire consists of 25,000 to 35,000 clones, with roughly 90% occurring once and the leading ten covering more than 25%. Only a few counts were recorded for this clone. The CDR3 consists of 14 residues. Trimming removed 5 bases from V and 5 bases from J; junction bases left unmatched: 7. Germline assignment: CDR1 SGHAT and CDR2 FQNNGV. The sample was CD4+ or CD8+ T cells sorted from blood, taken in a trial of the OX40 agonist ivuxolimab. V and J are TRBV11-2 and TRBJ2-7; 9 bases fit TRBD2. The sequence was collected from an adult with an advanced solid tumor such as melanoma, head and neck, liver or kidney cancer. CDR3 amino acids: CASSRGGAGDEQYF. The CDR3 DNA sequence: TGTGCCAGCAGCCGCGGGGGGGCCGGTGACGAGCAGTACTTC.